What follows is one TCR beta chain and its context. Its antigen has not been determined. No base quality information exists; no much larger clone differs at one position. The sample comes from a study of T-cell reconstitution after alpha-beta-depleted transplantation in children listed by TCRdb under 2016. Regarding the study in general: T-cell immune reconstitution after TCRalphabeta/CD19-depleted allogeneic hematopoietic cell transplantation in children was quantitatively tracked in the study by means of TCR repertoire profiling.

The study at large found these results: Over the following months the frequencies of hyperexpanded clones went down, and after one year T-cell counts and TCRbeta diversity were mostly credited to newly produced T cells. In some patients, the high TCRbeta diversity seen at day 60 was put down to recipient T cells and intrathymic progenitors that had survived conditioning. The apparently early recovery of alphabetaT-cell counts about two months after transplant reportedly depended on only several hundred rapidly expanded clones that came from non-depleted graft cells.

Based on the germline V gene, the CDR1 and CDR2 sequences are SGHAT and FQNNGV. Trimming takes 5 bases from V and 8 bases from J, and the germline ends sit 18 bases apart. The CDR3 covers 15 residues, taking in both the cysteine and the phenylalanine. The entry retains the CDR3 DNA only, 45 bases that are in frame from base 1. Libraries were prepared through PCR. The run used an Illumina HiSeq 2500. Molecular barcoding was employed in the preparation of TCR libraries, with unique molecular identifiers being used to normalize TCRbeta repertoire quantification. The raw public reads went through TCRdb reprocessing: fastp at Q25, MiXCR clone calling, in-frame beta chains kept. Rows matching on CDR3 protein sequence are summarized as one entry with the most common DNA and genes. The sample profile shows about 290,000 distinct CDR3 sequences; 6% to 10% of them were found once. About 9.1% of the sample lies in the top ten.

Per the publication, the treatment or condition label means: allogeneic hematopoietic cell transplantation with graft depleted of TCRalphabeta T cells and CD19 B cells. TCRalphabeta/CD19-depleted allogeneic hematopoietic cell grafts were given to the transplant recipients, all of whom were children. The sequence was collected from a female patient aged 2-9 years who had a stem cell transplant for Fanconi anemia, so the T cells may come from the graft donor. The rearrangement combines TRBV11-2 with TRBJ1-4; no D segment can be confidently identified. Sequenced here: peripheral blood, sampled 360 days after TCRalphabeta/CD19-depleted stem cell transplant. The DNA reads TGTGCCAGCAGCCCCGAGGAGGGTCGGAGGGAAAAACTGTTTTTT. Its protein product is CASSPEEGRREKLFF.